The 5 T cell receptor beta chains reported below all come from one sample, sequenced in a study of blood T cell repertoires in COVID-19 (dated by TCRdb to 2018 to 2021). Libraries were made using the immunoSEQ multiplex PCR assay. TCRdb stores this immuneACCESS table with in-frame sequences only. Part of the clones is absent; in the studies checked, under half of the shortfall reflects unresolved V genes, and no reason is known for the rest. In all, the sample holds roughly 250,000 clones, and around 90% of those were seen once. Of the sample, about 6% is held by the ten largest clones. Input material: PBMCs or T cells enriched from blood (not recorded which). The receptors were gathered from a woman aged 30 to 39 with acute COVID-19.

For the CDR3, the DNA is TGTGCCAGCAGTGTCGGAGGAGGGATTGAAAAACTGTTTTTT. As protein: CASSVGGGIEKLFF. The gene calls are TRBV2 and TRBJ1-4; D gene ambiguous. Germline V gives CDR1 SNHLY, CDR2 FYNNEI. V was pared by 4 bases and J by 7 bases, with 13 bases between. CDR3 size: 14 residues.

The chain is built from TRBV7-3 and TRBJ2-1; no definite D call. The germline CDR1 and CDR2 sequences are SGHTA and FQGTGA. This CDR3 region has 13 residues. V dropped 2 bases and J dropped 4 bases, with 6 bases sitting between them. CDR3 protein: CASSLARYNEQFF. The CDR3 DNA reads TGTGCCAGCAGCTTAGCGAGGTACAATGAGCAGTTCTTC.

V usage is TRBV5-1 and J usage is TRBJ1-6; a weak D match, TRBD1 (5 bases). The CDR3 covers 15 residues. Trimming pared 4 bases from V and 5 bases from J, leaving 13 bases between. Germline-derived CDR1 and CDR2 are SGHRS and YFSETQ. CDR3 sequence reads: CASSVQTENNSPLHF. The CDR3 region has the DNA TGCGCCAGCAGCGTACAGACAGAGAATAATTCACCCCTCCACTTT.

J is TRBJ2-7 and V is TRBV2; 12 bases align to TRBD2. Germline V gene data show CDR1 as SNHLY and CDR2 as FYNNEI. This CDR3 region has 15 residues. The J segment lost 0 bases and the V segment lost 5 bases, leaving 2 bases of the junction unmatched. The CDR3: CASSRTSGTSYEQYF. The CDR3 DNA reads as TGTGCCAGCAGTAGGACTAGCGGGACCTCCTACGAGCAGTACTTC.

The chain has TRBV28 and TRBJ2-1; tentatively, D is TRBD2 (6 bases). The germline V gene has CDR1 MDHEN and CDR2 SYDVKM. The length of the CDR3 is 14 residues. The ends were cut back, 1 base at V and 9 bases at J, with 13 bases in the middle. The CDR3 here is CASSLFRERGEQFF. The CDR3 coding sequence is TGTGCCAGCAGTTTATTCCGGGAGAGGGGTGAGCAGTTCTTC.